The 30 T cell receptor beta chains below all came from one sample that was sequenced in a study of cytomegalovirus exposure and HLA in healthy donors. PCR was performed using 60 Vbeta and 13 Jbeta primers. Method: immunoSEQ multiplex PCR; TCRdb's copy keeps in-frame clones and lacks some. The table lists 100,000 to 150,000 clones, 85% to 90% of them singletons. The source material was PBMCs. These receptors came from a woman aged 25 to 39 in good health and CMV-seronegative.

The chain recombines TRBV18 with TRBJ2-7, with TRBD1 matching over 8 bases. Per germline, CDR1 KGHSH and CDR2 LQKENI. The CDR3 runs 13 residues. After removal of 3 bases from V and 6 bases from J, the junction contained 4 bases not matched to a gene. The CDR3 protein is CASSPGQEFEQYF. CDR3 nucleotide sequence: TGTGCCAGCTCACCGGGACAGGAGTTCGAGCAGTACTTC.

The chain recombines TRBV2 with TRBJ1-4; 8 bases are shared with TRBD1. The V gene end was trimmed by 8 bases and the J gene end by 6 bases; junction bases not matched to a gene: 11. The germline gives CDR1 SNHLY, CDR2 FYNNEI. This CDR3 has 15 residues. The CDR3 spells CASARDWTGYEKLFF. The CDR3 bases are TGTGCCAGCGCCCGAGACTGGACAGGGTATGAAAAACTGTTTTTT.

Only one count was recorded for this clone. The chain uses TRBV28 and TRBJ1-4, with D perhaps matching TRBD1 (5 bases). The CDR3 length is 14 residues. CDR1 and CDR2 (germline): MDHEN, SYDVKM. V was clipped by 7 bases and J by 5 bases, with 14 bases between them. For the CDR3, the DNA is TGTGCCAGCACTTTTGCAGGGCCGAATGAAAAACTGTTTTTT. Its protein is CASTFAGPNEKLFF.

The chain uses TRBV9 and TRBJ2-7; 9 bases align to TRBD2. The germline CDR1 and CDR2 sequences are SGDLS and YYNGEE. This CDR3 spans 15 amino acids. The V gene end was trimmed by 4 bases and the J gene end by 5 bases; junction bases not matched to a gene: 10. The CDR3 DNA sequence: TGTGCCAGCAGCTCCCTTCGCGGGGGGGCGGACGAGCAGTACTTC. Translated, it gives CASSSLRGGADEQYF.

Concerning this clone itself: The junction does not match germline at one end; this may be a read error. V usage is TRBV7-9 and J usage is TRBJ2-7; D gene uncertain. Germline values: CDR1 SEHNR, CDR2 FQNEAQ (reference sequence). This CDR3 is built from 12 residues. This CDR3 reads CSSSSTLDEQYF. For the CDR3, the DNA is TGTTCCAGCAGCTCCACTTTGGACGAGCAGTACTTC.

In its sample, this clone was seen a few times. The DNA for the CDR3 is TGTGCCACCTCGCGGGGACTCAATCAGCCCCAGCATTTT. This encodes CATSRGLNQPQHF. V usage is TRBV7-9 and J usage is TRBJ1-5, with a tentative D call TRBD1 (5 bases). Trimming removed 10 bases at V and 3 bases at J, with 13 bases between. Looked up from germline, CDR1 is SEHNR and CDR2 is FQNEAQ (reference sequence). This CDR3 comprises 13 residues.

The V call is TRBV28, the J call TRBJ1-1; TRBD1 matches at 10 bases. This CDR3 is 17 amino acids long. The ends lost 5 bases at V and 5 bases at J; junction bases unmatched: 14. The germline V gene encodes CDR1 MDHEN and CDR2 SYDVKM. The CDR3 sequence is CASSPVTGGRSFTEAFF. The CDR3 coding sequence is TGTGCCAGCAGTCCGGTGACAGGGGGCCGTTCTTTTACTGAAGCTTTCTTT.

J is TRBJ2-7 and V is TRBV13; 10 bases are a match to TRBD2. Trimming at V came to 1 base and at J to 2 bases, leaving 8 bases not matched to a gene. The CDR3 runs to 17 residues. Germline CDR1 PRHDT, CDR2 FYEKMQ (reference sequence). CDR3 region: CASSLEGLADIPYEQYF. Written as DNA, the CDR3 is TGTGCCAGCAGCTTAGAAGGACTAGCGGACATCCCCTACGAGCAGTACTTC. Filled out from reference TRBV13 and TRBJ2-7, the complete variable domain reads AAGVIQSPRHLIKEKRETATLKCYPIPRHDTVYWYQQGPGQDPQFLISFYEKMQSDKGSIPDRFSAQQFSDYHSELNMSSLELGDSALYFCASSLEGLADIPYEQYFGPGTRLTVT.

The chain combines TRBV19 with TRBJ2-5; D perhaps matches TRBD2 (5 bases). The V end lost 7 bases, the J end lost 0 bases, and 15 bases lay between the germline ends. This CDR3 spans 15 amino acids. Germline V CDR1 and CDR2: LNHDA, SQIVND (reference sequence). The CDR3, as DNA: TGTGCCAGTATAATATGGTCGGGGAACCAAGAGACCCAGTACTTC. Protein sequence: CASIIWSGNQETQYF.

The CDR3 protein is CASRQGGTEAFF. As DNA, the CDR3 is TGTGCCAGCCGACAGGGAGGCACTGAAGCTTTCTTT. The chain employs TRBV28 and TRBJ1-1; 7 bases map to TRBD1. There are 12 residues in the CDR3. Germline trimming cut 8 bases from V and 4 bases from J; bases unmatched to any gene: 4. CDR1 is MDHEN and CDR2 is SYDVKM in the germline V gene.

The chain employs TRBV25-1 and TRBJ1-2; 7 bases are shared with TRBD1. The CDR3 is 15 amino acids. Trimming at V came to 1 base and at J to 2 bases, leaving 4 bases not matched to a gene. Germline V gene data show CDR1 as MGHDK and CDR2 as SYGVNS. The CDR3 sequence is CASSEFNRGNYGYTF. The CDR3 DNA reads as TGTGCCAGCAGTGAATTCAACAGGGGAAACTATGGCTACACCTTC.

The table lists this clone with a count of one. This rearrangement joins TRBV18 to TRBJ1-6; 12 bases agree with TRBD1. The CDR3 covers 17 residues. The J segment lost 4 bases and the V segment lost 4 bases, leaving 5 bases of the junction unmatched. Germline V gives CDR1 KGHSH, CDR2 LQKENI. The CDR3 loop is CASSQRDRGLYNSPLHF. The CDR3 DNA sequence: TGTGCCAGCTCACAACGGGACAGGGGGCTATATAATTCACCCCTCCACTTT.

The sample holds one count of this clone. V and J are TRBV15 and TRBJ2-2; 7 bases map to TRBD1. Germline-derived CDR1 and CDR2 are LNHNV and YYDKDF (reference sequence). The CDR3 runs 14 residues. V lost 6 bases and J lost 1; bases outside the gene matches: 2. The CDR3 nucleotides read TGTGCCACCAGTGGGACAGAGAACACCGGGGAGCTGTTTTTT. Translated, it gives CATSGTENTGELFF.

The chain uses TRBV28 and TRBJ2-7; D remains unclear. V lost 5 bases and J 0 bases, leaving 5 bases between the germline ends. This CDR3 comprises 12 residues. The germline gives CDR1 MDHEN, CDR2 SYDVKM. In DNA form, the CDR3 reads TGTGCCAGCAGTGAGTCCTCCTACGAGCAGTACTTC. Amino acids: CASSESSYEQYF.

A single count supports this clone. The chain joins TRBV7-2 to TRBJ2-1; D might be TRBD1 (6 bases). This CDR3 region has 15 residues. CDR1 and CDR2 from the germline V gene are SGHTA and FQGNSA. The ends were cut back, 1 base at V and 5 bases at J, with 12 bases in the middle. The CDR3 loop is CASSLDVRDNNEQFF. The CDR3 DNA reads as TGTGCCAGCAGCTTAGATGTCCGGGACAACAATGAGCAGTTCTTC.

This clone appeared a few times. The gene calls are TRBV5-4 and TRBJ2-1; 12 nucleotides align to TRBD2. Germline-derived CDR1 and CDR2 are SGHNT and YYREEE (reference sequence). V shed 5 bases, J shed 7 bases, and the junction held 4 bases outside the gene matches. CDR3 length equals 14 residues. The CDR3 sequence: CASRGTSGLNEQFF. CDR3 in DNA: TGTGCCAGCAGGGGGACTAGCGGGCTGAATGAGCAGTTCTTC.

The CDR3: CASSESGIGNQPQHF. The CDR3 bases are TGTGCCAGCAGTGAATCCGGGATCGGCAATCAGCCCCAGCATTTT. The J gene is TRBJ1-5, the V gene TRBV2; D unresolved. Per the germline V gene, CDR1 is SNHLY and CDR2 is FYNNEI. The CDR3 has 15 amino acids. The V end was cut by 2 bases, the J end by 2 bases, with 10 bases between. Complete variable domain (other parts from reference TRBV2 and TRBJ1-5): EPEVTQTPSHQVTQMGQEVILRCVPISNHLYFYWYRQILGQKVEFLVSFYNNEISEKSEIFDDQFSVERPDGSNFTLKIRSTKLEDSAMYFCASSESGIGNQPQHFGDGTRLSIL.

The chain combines TRBV19 with TRBJ1-2; possible D gene TRBD1, 5 bases. Per the germline V gene, CDR1 is LNHDA and CDR2 is SQIVND (reference sequence). Trimming pared 10 bases from V and 4 bases from J, leaving 13 bases between. This CDR3 is 12 amino acids long. The CDR3 DNA reads as TGTGCCACCGATCAGGGCCGCTATGGCTACACCTTC. Translated: CATDQGRYGYTF.

The chain employs TRBV29-1 and TRBJ2-1, with D possibly being TRBD2 (7 bases). V lost 3 bases to trimming and J lost 8 bases, with 14 bases between them. This CDR3 has 13 amino acids. CDR1 SQVTM and CDR2 ANQGSEA come from the germline V gene. The CDR3 protein is CSVDRLGGDEQFF. The CDR3 DNA sequence: TGCAGCGTTGACCGACTAGGGGGGGATGAGCAGTTCTTC.

This chain uses TRBV7-2 with TRBJ1-1; D is unresolved. Germline lookup yields CDR1 SGHTA and CDR2 FQGNSA. V lost 0 bases and J 5 bases, leaving 13 bases between the germline ends. CDR3 length: 15 residues. The CDR3 sequence: CASSLANRGSTEAFF. CDR3 nucleotides: TGTGCCAGCAGCTTAGCTAATCGGGGAAGTACTGAAGCTTTCTTT.

Details on this clone: At one end, the junction sequence differs from germline, possibly due to a read error. The V and J genes are TRBV4-1 and TRBJ1-3, with 7 bases matching TRBD1. The germline V gene encodes CDR1 MGHRA and CDR2 YSYEKL. The CDR3 has 15 residues. The CDR3 is CAGSQVAGGGNTIYF. DNA for the CDR3: TGCGCCGGCAGCCAAGTGGCAGGGGGTGGAAACACCATATATTTT.

V is TRBV28 and J is TRBJ2-5; unclear D gene. The CDR3 contains 11 residues. Germline CDR1 MDHEN, CDR2 SYDVKM. V lost 5 bases and J lost 3, with 4 bases in between. The CDR3 nucleotides are TGTGCCAGCAGTCGTAAAGAGACCCAGTACTTC. It translates to CASSRKETQYF.

This clone has just a few counts. The chain couples TRBV5-4 to TRBJ1-1; 12 positions match TRBD1. Germline assignment: CDR1 SGHNT and CDR2 YYREEE (reference sequence). The CDR3 is 16 amino acids. V shed 2 bases, J shed 4 bases, and the junction held 6 bases outside the gene matches. The CDR3 sequence is CASSLPGQGAFTEAFF. CDR3 in DNA: TGTGCCAGCAGCTTACCGGGACAGGGGGCCTTCACTGAAGCTTTCTTT.

This chain links TRBV6-6 with TRBJ1-1, with TRBD1 as a possible D gene (5 bases). Germline loops: CDR1 MNHNY, CDR2 SVGAGI (reference sequence). V lost 8 bases, J lost 3 bases, and 13 bases lay in between. The CDR3 contains 13 residues. CDR3 residues: CASRGGGYTEAFF. CDR3 in DNA: TGTGCCAGCCGGGGCGGGGGTTACACTGAAGCTTTCTTT.

The V call is TRBV25-1, the J call TRBJ1-2; D perhaps matches TRBD1 (6 bases). Trimming pared 5 bases from V and 7 bases from J, leaving 23 bases between. CDR1 and CDR2 from the germline V gene are MGHDK and SYGVNS. The CDR3 is 16 residues long. DNA for the CDR3: TGTGCCAGCAGTAAACACACGACAGGAACCTCTTCTGGCTACACCTTC. This gives the protein CASSKHTTGTSSGYTF.

This chain links TRBV6-1 with TRBJ2-2; 7 bases fit TRBD1. J lost 1 base, V lost 6 bases, and 5 bases had no gene match. Germline CDR1 is MNHNS and CDR2 is SASEGT. This CDR3 region has 15 residues. CDR3 sequence (DNA): TGTGCCAGCAGGGGAACAGGGGTGAACACCGGGGAGCTGTTTTTT. The encoded protein is CASRGTGVNTGELFF.

The chain is built from TRBV6-6 and TRBJ2-7; D unresolved. The V end lost 7 bases, the J end lost 4 bases, and 20 bases lay between the germline ends. The CDR3 sequence is 15 residues long. CDR1 MNHNY and CDR2 SVGAGI come from the germline V gene (reference sequence). The CDR3 loop is CASIEEPARSYEQYF. The DNA of the CDR3 is TGTGCCAGCATAGAGGAACCCGCTCGATCGTACGAGCAGTACTTC.

This sequence joins TRBV5-1 and TRBJ2-1; tentative D call: TRBD1 (5 bases). This CDR3 contains 17 residues. Trimming removed 5 bases at V and 7 bases at J, with 25 bases between. Germline V CDR1 and CDR2: SGHRS, YFSETQ. CDR3 sequence: CASSQSGLRMGFNEQFF. CDR3 in DNA: TGCGCCAGCAGTCAGTCAGGGTTAAGAATGGGGTTTAATGAGCAGTTCTTC.

The chain links TRBV27 to TRBJ2-3, with 8 bases matching TRBD1. V lost 4 bases, J lost 5 bases, and 5 bases stayed unmatched. CDR3 size: 14 residues. Per germline, CDR1 MNHEY and CDR2 SMNVEV (reference sequence). CDR3 sequence: CASSWDRRLDTQYF. For the CDR3, the DNA is TGTGCCAGCAGTTGGGACAGGCGGCTAGATACGCAGTATTTT.

A note on this clone: The CDR3 ends on some other residue instead of the conserved phenylalanine or tryptophan, so this is likely a read error. J is TRBJ1-1 and V is TRBV4-3; 8 positions agree with TRBD1. Losses at the gene ends were 2 bases for V and 3 bases for J; bases not matched to a gene: 8. From germline, CDR1 is LGHNA and CDR2 YSLEER. The CDR3 loop spans 16 amino acids. CDR3 nucleotides: TGCGCCAGCAGCCAAACAAGGGTGGACAGGGACACTGAAGCTTTCCTT. It codes for CASSQTRVDRDTEAFL.